The 22 T cell receptor beta chains presented below share a single source sample, sequenced in a study of spatial heterogeneity in lung cancer. TCRdb used MiXCR to reprocess the 5' RACE reads, holding one entry per CDR3 protein. This table has about 85,000 distinct CDR3 sequences, around 21% appearing once. Stated time point: sample taken at primary tumor resection. In each case, whole RNA from tumor, nontumor lung or frozen PBMC was sequenced unsorted. The sample here was PBMCs, taken at surgery. The receptors here all came from a male donor with early-stage non-small cell lung cancer.

The genes are TRBV28 and TRBJ1-5, with D maybe TRBD1 (5 bases). The CDR3 is 14 residues long. V gave up 8 bases and J gave up 5 bases, with 16 bases separating them. CDR1 MDHEN and CDR2 SYDVKM come from the germline V gene. The CDR3 reads CASLNRNYYQPQHF. The CDR3 bases are TGTGCCAGCCTCAACAGGAACTACTATCAGCCCCAGCATTTT. Full variable domain (missing parts from reference TRBV28 and TRBJ1-5): DVKVTQSSRYLVKRTGEKVFLECVQDMDHENMFWYRQDPGLGLRLIYFSYDVKMKEKGDIPEGYSVSREKKERFSLILESASTNQTSMYLCASLNRNYYQPQHFGDGTRLSIL.

This clonotype has just a few counts. The V gene is TRBV11-2, the J gene TRBJ2-7, with unresolved D. This CDR3 is built from 13 residues. V lost 1 base, J lost 2 bases, and 6 bases lay in between. Germline CDR1 and CDR2: SGHAT and FQNNGV. The CDR3 loop reads CASSLGATYEQYF. The CDR3 DNA reads as TGTGCCAGCAGCTTAGGGGCCACCTACGAGCAGTACTTC.

The rearrangement links TRBV27 to TRBJ2-1; 13 nucleotides line up with TRBD2. The CDR3 extends over 14 amino acids. The germline gives CDR1 MNHEY, CDR2 SMNVEV (reference sequence). The J segment lost 6 bases and the V segment lost 9 bases, leaving 5 bases of the junction unmatched. The CDR3 reads CARNGLAGANEQFF. The CDR3 bases are TGTGCCAGAAATGGACTAGCGGGAGCCAATGAGCAGTTCTTC.

The table lists this clonotype with a few counts. The V call is TRBV28, the J call TRBJ2-3; 7 bases agree with TRBD2. Germline lookup yields CDR1 MDHEN and CDR2 SYDVKM. The CDR3 length is 15 residues. The junction had 9 bases not matched to a gene; V was cut back by 6 bases and J by 3 bases. The CDR3 DNA is TGTGCCAGCAGCTGGCTGGGCGGGAGAACAGATACGCAGTATTTT. Its protein is CASSWLGGRTDTQYF.

The gene calls are TRBV3-1 and TRBJ2-1; D unresolved. The CDR3 sequence is 12 residues long. CDR1 is LGHDT and CDR2 is YNNKEL in the germline V gene (reference sequence). V lost 8 bases, J lost 8 bases, and 13 bases lay in between. CDR3 sequence reads: CASSFLSDEQFF. The CDR3 DNA follows: TGTGCCAGCTCATTCCTTTCCGATGAGCAGTTCTTC.

This clonotype was seen a few times. The chain couples TRBV5-1 to TRBJ2-3, with D possibly matching TRBD2 (7 bases). In germline, CDR1 is SGHRS, CDR2 YFSETQ. Trimming removed 2 bases from V and 3 bases from J, with 16 bases in between. The CDR3 spans 16 residues. CDR3 in amino acids: CASSFFGGRQTDTQYF. For the CDR3, the DNA is TGCGCCAGCAGCTTCTTCGGGGGGCGACAAACAGATACGCAGTATTTT. Together with reference TRBV5-1 and TRBJ2-3, the CDR3 gives the full variable domain: KAGVTQTPRYLIKTRGQQVTLSCSPISGHRSVSWYQQTPGQGLQFLFEYFSETQRNKGNFPGRFSGRQFSNSRSEMNVSTLELGDSALYLCASSFFGGRQTDTQYFGPGTRLTVL.

The rearrangement joins TRBV25-1 to TRBJ2-3, with 8 positions matching TRBD1. Unmatched junction bases numbered 8, after V lost 8 bases and J lost 4 bases. CDR3 size: 14 residues. Germline V CDR1 and CDR2: MGHDK, SYGVNS. Here the CDR3 DNA reads TGTGCCAGCGGGGACAGGTCTACCCCAGATACGCAGTATTTT. This codes for CASGDRSTPDTQYF.

The gene calls are TRBV5-1 and TRBJ2-7; 9 bases align to TRBD2. This CDR3 has 14 amino acids. V shed 4 bases and J 1 base; nucleotides not matched to a gene: 3. Germline assignment: CDR1 SGHRS and CDR2 YFSETQ. The CDR3 DNA sequence: TGCGCCAGCAGCCCGGCGGGAGGGTCCTACGAGCAGTACTTC. It specifies CASSPAGGSYEQYF.

The chain has TRBV19 and TRBJ2-7; 7 bases line up with TRBD1. This CDR3 has 15 amino acids. CDR1 LNHDA and CDR2 SQIVND come from the germline V gene (reference sequence). V was clipped by 3 bases and J by 6 bases; unmatched bases: 11. In nucleotides, the CDR3 is TGTGCCAGTAGTATCCGGTTGGAGACAGGGCCCGAGCAGTACTTC. Its translation is CASSIRLETGPEQYF.

The genes are TRBV7-3 and TRBJ2-5; D is perhaps TRBD1 or TRBD2 (6 bases each). CDR1 and CDR2 (germline): SGHTA, FQGTGA. This CDR3 is 15 amino acids long. The germline V and J ends were trimmed by 4 bases and 2 bases, with 14 bases remaining between them. The CDR3 loop reads CASSSIGGGQETQYF. The CDR3 DNA reads TGTGCCAGCAGCTCCATCGGGGGCGGGCAAGAGACCCAGTACTTC.

This clonotype came up a few times. This chain's CDR3 is CSALRGGSNEQFF. The CDR3, as DNA: TGCAGTGCTCTCCGGGGGGGGTCCAATGAGCAGTTCTTC. The rearrangement joins TRBV20-1 to TRBJ2-1, with TRBD2 matching 8 bases. This CDR3 is 13 amino acids long. Per the germline V gene, CDR1 is DFQATT and CDR2 is SNEGSKA (reference sequence). Losses at the gene ends were 5 bases for V and 6 bases for J; bases not matched to a gene: 6.

The chain joins TRBV10-3 to TRBJ1-1; D is perhaps TRBD1 (5 bases). This CDR3 region has 13 residues. The V gene lost 6 bases and the J gene lost 1 base, with 9 bases spanning the gap. Germline V CDR1 and CDR2: ENHRY, SYGVKD. CDR3 loop: CAIRIQGNTEAFF. CDR3 DNA sequence: TGTGCCATCAGGATTCAGGGGAACACTGAAGCTTTCTTT.

The chain has TRBV7-9 and TRBJ2-2, with unresolved D. Trimming cost V 8 bases and J 3 bases, with 16 bases left between them. The CDR3 sequence is 15 residues long. From germline, CDR1 is SEHNR and CDR2 FQNEAQ (reference sequence). The CDR3 spells CASRAIGMDTGELFF. CDR3 coding DNA: TGTGCCAGCCGTGCGATAGGCATGGACACCGGGGAGCTGTTTTTT.

This clonotype appeared many times. V is TRBV18 and J is TRBJ1-2; D not certain. Trimming took 2 bases from V and 0 from J, leaving 10 bases between them. There are 15 residues in the CDR3. Germline V lookup: CDR1 KGHSH, CDR2 LQKENI. The CDR3 DNA follows: TGTGCCAGCTCACCAATAACACCTACTAACTATGGCTACACCTTC. Its protein is CASSPITPTNYGYTF.

This clonotype turned up a few times. DNA for the CDR3: TGTGCCAGCGGGGACGGACGATTCGCAGATACGCAGTATTTT. Translated, it gives CASGDGRFADTQYF. The chain recombines TRBV2 with TRBJ2-3, with D perhaps TRBD1 or TRBD2 (5 bases each). V was pared by 8 bases and J by 4 bases, with 16 bases between. This CDR3 contains 14 residues. Per germline, CDR1 SNHLY and CDR2 FYNNEI.

The V gene is TRBV14, the J gene TRBJ1-2; tentatively, D is TRBD1 (6 bases). The CDR3 has 13 residues. Trimming pared 3 bases from V and 8 bases from J, leaving 13 bases between. Per the germline V gene, CDR1 is SGHDN and CDR2 is FVKESK. CDR3 sequence reads: CASSQNRARGYTF. CDR3 sequence (DNA): TGTGCCAGCAGCCAGAACAGGGCACGCGGCTACACCTTC. Full variable domain (missing parts from reference TRBV14 and TRBJ1-2): EAGVTQFPSHSVIEKGQTVTLRCDPISGHDNLYWYRRVMGKEIKFLLHFVKESKQDESGMPNNRFLAERTGGTYSTLKVQPAELEDSGVYFCASSQNRARGYTFGSGTRLTVV.

The V call is TRBV19, the J call TRBJ1-3, with 8 bases fitting TRBD1. The CDR3 totals 14 residues. V dropped 4 bases and J dropped 4; count of bases not matched to a gene: 3. The germline V gene has CDR1 LNHDA and CDR2 SQIVND (reference sequence). CDR3 residues: CASSTGQGGNTIYF. As DNA, the CDR3 is TGTGCCAGTAGTACAGGACAGGGAGGAAACACCATATATTTT.

A single count supports this clonotype. The chain joins TRBV6-5 to TRBJ2-7, with D perhaps matching TRBD1 (6 bases). The V end was cut by 10 bases, the J end by 2 bases, with 9 bases between. The CDR3 loop spans 11 amino acids. Germline V lookup: CDR1 MNHEY, CDR2 SVGAGI. CDR3 DNA sequence: TGTGCCACTCGGGACACCTACGAGCAGTACTTC. It yields the protein CATRDTYEQYF.

The chain has TRBV14 and TRBJ2-7, with D unresolved. Deletions cut 0 bases from V and 6 bases from J, with 6 bases between. The CDR3 is made up of 12 amino acids. CDR1 SGHDN and CDR2 FVKESK come from the germline V gene. The CDR3 region is CASSQETSEQYF. In DNA, the CDR3 is TGTGCCAGCAGCCAAGAAACATCCGAGCAGTACTTC.

The chain is built from TRBV6-2 or TRBV6-3 and TRBJ2-3, with 10 bases aligning to TRBD2. This CDR3 region has 16 residues. Per the germline V gene, CDR1 is MNHEY and CDR2 is SVGEGT. Trimming cost V 0 bases and J 5 bases; bases outside gene matches: 5. DNA for the CDR3: TGTGCCAGCAGTTACTCGAAGCGGGGGGGCGGAGATACGCAGTATTTT. It translates to CASSYSKRGGGDTQYF.

This clonotype was observed a handful of times. This CDR3 reads CASSPAWINTEAFF. DNA of the CDR3: TGTGCCAGCAGCCCCGCGTGGATTAACACTGAAGCTTTCTTT. The chain combines TRBV27 with TRBJ1-1; D is unresolved. The CDR3 length is 14 residues. V shed 6 bases and J shed 2 bases, with 13 bases lying between them. Germline loops: CDR1 MNHEY, CDR2 SMNVEV (reference sequence).

This clonotype was detected many times. V and J are TRBV6-1 and TRBJ2-3; TRBD1 or TRBD2 may be the D gene (5 bases each). The V gene lost 4 bases and the J gene lost 7 bases, with 18 bases spanning the gap. This CDR3 is built from 15 residues. Per the germline V gene, CDR1 is MNHNS and CDR2 is SASEGT. This chain's CDR3 is CASSVKGRGFYTQYF. The CDR3 DNA is TGTGCCAGCAGTGTTAAGGGGCGCGGGTTCTATACGCAGTATTTT.